The 26 T cell receptor beta chains below all came from one sample that was sequenced in a study of T-cell memory formation after mild COVID-19. Via MiXCR, TCRdb re-called the 5' RACE reads, giving one row per CDR3 protein. The sample has some 600,000 distinct CDR3 sequences; approximately 15% are singletons. The specimen sequenced was PBMCs or a T cell subset sorted from them (not recorded which). The receptors were gathered from an adult woman who had mild COVID-19 (a few samples of this study predate the infection). Cell type and time point are not known.

This clonotype has only a few counts. The gene calls are TRBV20-1 and TRBJ2-7, with D perhaps TRBD1 (6 bases). With 5 bases removed from V and 2 bases from J, the gap between germline ends came to 19 bases. The V gene's germline CDR1 is DFQATT and CDR2 SNEGSKA (reference sequence). There are 15 residues in the CDR3. The CDR3 region has the DNA TGCAGTGCTGTTAATACCGGGACATTCCCCTACGAGCAGTACTTC. This codes for CSAVNTGTFPYEQYF.

A few counts support this clonotype. The rearrangement joins TRBV7-8 to TRBJ2-2; weak D call: TRBD2 (5 bases). The CDR3 is 13 amino acids. Germline V CDR1 and CDR2: SGHVS, FQNEAQ. Trimming removed 3 bases at V and 7 bases at J, with 9 bases between. CDR3 nucleotides: TGTGCCAGCAGCTTTCGGGGTTTCGGGGAGCTGTTTTTT. This encodes CASSFRGFGELFF.

This clonotype showed up just a few times. This chain connects TRBV27 to TRBJ1-2, with D perhaps TRBD1 (5 bases). V lost 5 bases and J lost 2, with 12 bases in between. Germline CDR1 reads MNHEY; CDR2 reads SMNVEV (reference sequence). The CDR3 loop spans 14 amino acids. CDR3 amino acids: CASSPRRGNYGYTF. The CDR3 DNA reads as TGTGCCAGCAGTCCCCGCCGGGGGAACTATGGCTACACCTTC.

This clonotype has more than one count but fewer than ten. This chain uses TRBV4-3 with TRBJ2-1; the D gene is possibly TRBD1 (6 bases). Trimming stripped 1 base from V and 2 bases from J, with 12 bases between. Germline loops: CDR1 LGHNA, CDR2 YSLEER. The length of the CDR3 is 16 residues. Written as DNA, the CDR3 is TGCGCCAGCAGCCAAGGGTCCAGGGGAACCTACAATGAGCAGTTCTTC. This translates into CASSQGSRGTYNEQFF.

This clonotype was detected a few times. CDR3 sequence: CASSSTGYSYEQYF. The CDR3 DNA follows: TGTGCCAGCAGCTCGACAGGATACTCCTACGAGCAGTACTTC. The rearrangement links TRBV7-8 to TRBJ2-7, with D perhaps matching TRBD1 (6 bases). The CDR3 is 14 amino acids. V lost 4 bases to trimming and J lost 0 bases, with 10 bases between them. Germline V CDR1 and CDR2: SGHVS, FQNEAQ.

The chain recombines TRBV12-3 or TRBV12-4 with TRBJ2-4; D possibly matches TRBD1 or TRBD2 (5 bases each). V shed 3 bases and J shed 1 base, with 19 bases lying between them. The CDR3 runs 18 residues. CDR3 sequence (DNA): TGTGCCAGCAGTTTTCTTTACACCGTCTGGGGGGCCAAAAACATTCAGTACTTC. Translation gives CASSFLYTVWGAKNIQYF.

This clonotype was seen only a few times. The rearrangement links TRBV19 to TRBJ1-4; D remains ambiguous. This CDR3 has 14 amino acids. Germline V gene lookup returns CDR1 LNHDA and CDR2 SQIVND (reference sequence). V lost 7 bases and J 7 bases, leaving 16 bases between the germline ends. DNA of the CDR3: TGTGCCAGTAATTTTCGGGAGAGAGGTGAAAAACTGTTTTTT. Amino acids: CASNFRERGEKLFF.

The chain recombines TRBV4-2 with TRBJ2-3, with a possible D match to TRBD2 (6 bases). Between the trimmed V and J ends, which lost 3 bases and 2 bases, there was a span of 9 bases. Germline V lookup: CDR1 LGHNA, CDR2 YNFKEQ. This CDR3 has 14 residues. CDR3 sequence: CASSQGLTTDTQYF. CDR3 in DNA: TGTGCCAGCAGCCAGGGACTCACCACAGATACGCAGTATTTT.

A note on this clonotype: Sequence at one end of the junction differs from germline and may be a read error. The chain combines TRBV7-9 with TRBJ1-1; the match to TRBD1 covers 9 bases. This CDR3 is built from 14 residues. CDR1 and CDR2 from the germline V gene are SEHNR and FQNEAQ (reference sequence). CDR3 nucleotide sequence: TGTGCCAGCAGCAGGGACAGGGCGAACCCTGAAGCTTTCTTT. It yields the protein CASSRDRANPEAFF.

The chain couples TRBV25-1 to TRBJ2-7; TRBD1 aligns across 10 bases. The length of the CDR3 is 15 residues. The germline CDR1 and CDR2 sequences are MGHDK and SYGVNS. After removal of 7 bases from V and 6 bases from J, the junction contained 12 bases not matched to a gene. This CDR3 reads CASTIERDRGREQYF. CDR3 nucleotides: TGTGCCAGCACCATAGAGAGGGACAGGGGACGCGAGCAGTACTTC.

Ten or more counts support this clonotype. The chain links TRBV7-9 to TRBJ2-7; possibly TRBD2 for D (6 bases). CDR1 and CDR2 from the germline V gene are SEHNR and FQNEAQ (reference sequence). This CDR3 spans 15 amino acids. Trimming cost V 5 bases and J 1 base, with 15 bases left between them. CDR3 loop: CASSPPAGLSYEQYF. CDR3 in DNA: TGTGCCAGCAGCCCCCCGGCGGGGCTATCCTACGAGCAGTACTTC.

V gene TRBV30 combines with J gene TRBJ2-1, with 7 bases fitting TRBD1. The CDR3 totals 13 residues. V dropped 2 bases and J dropped 7; count of bases not matched to a gene: 5. Germline CDR1 reads GTSNPN; CDR2 reads SVGIG (reference sequence). This chain's CDR3 is CAWSKQGLNEQFF. CDR3 nucleotides: TGTGCCTGGAGTAAACAGGGGTTGAATGAGCAGTTCTTC. The full variable domain, with the rest looked up from reference TRBV30 and TRBJ2-1, is SQTIHQWPATLVQPVGSPLSLECTVEGTSNPNLYWYRQAAGRGLQLLFYSVGIGQISSEVPQNLSASRPQDRQFILSSKKLLLSDSGFYLCAWSKQGLNEQFFGPGTRLTVL.

The chain recombines TRBV5-6 with TRBJ1-1; D remains unclear. The CDR3 is 16 residues long. The germline gives CDR1 SGHDT, CDR2 YYEEEE. Trimming removed 1 base from V and 0 bases from J, with 13 bases in between. The CDR3 DNA follows: TGTGCCAGCAGCTTGTGGGAACTAGGTATGAACACTGAAGCTTTCTTT. Protein product: CASSLWELGMNTEAFF.

V and J are TRBV12-3 or TRBV12-4 and TRBJ1-1; maybe TRBD1 (6 bases). With 3 bases removed from V and 3 bases from J, the gap between germline ends came to 11 bases. The CDR3 length is 14 residues. CDR3 nucleotides: TGTGCCAGCAGTTTGGGTGGGGGCGACACTGAAGCTTTCTTT. Amino acids: CASSLGGGDTEAFF.

This clonotype was recorded a few times. V gene TRBV12-3 or TRBV12-4 combines with J gene TRBJ1-1; D gene uncertain. The CDR3 runs 14 residues. V lost 7 bases and J lost 0, with 12 bases in between. The CDR3 loop reads CASTVAIMNTEAFF. For the CDR3, the DNA is TGTGCCAGCACTGTGGCAATCATGAACACTGAAGCTTTCTTT.

This clonotype came up a few times. The chain uses TRBV3-1 and TRBJ2-7; 9 bases are a match to TRBD2. Germline lookup yields CDR1 LGHDT and CDR2 YNNKEL (reference sequence). Trimming took 5 bases from V and 4 from J; bases not matched to a gene: 12. This CDR3 has 16 residues. The CDR3 protein is CASSSLAGGPQYEQYF. In DNA, the CDR3 is TGTGCCAGCAGCTCTCTGGCGGGAGGGCCACAATACGAGCAGTACTTC.

The chain carries TRBV11-2 and TRBJ2-7, with D possibly matching TRBD1 (6 bases). CDR3 size: 13 residues. The V gene's germline CDR1 is SGHAT and CDR2 FQNNGV. With 5 bases removed from V and 4 bases from J, the gap between germline ends came to 12 bases. The CDR3 DNA follows: TGTGCCAGCAGCCAAACCAGGGGTTACGAGCAGTACTTC. Amino acids: CASSQTRGYEQYF.

This clonotype was detected only a few times. The chain combines TRBV6-2 or TRBV6-3 with TRBJ1-5; D perhaps matches TRBD1 (6 bases). CDR3 length: 13 amino acids. The germline CDR1 and CDR2 sequences are MNHEY and SVGEGT. Trimming left V 6 bases short and J 6 bases short, with 12 bases between. As DNA, the CDR3 is TGTGCCAGCAGAACAGGGTCGGTTCAGCCCCAGCATTTT. Translating it yields CASRTGSVQPQHF.

The chain has TRBV6-2 or TRBV6-3 and TRBJ2-1, with 12 bases matching TRBD2. From germline, CDR1 is MNHEY and CDR2 SVGEGT. The length of the CDR3 is 15 residues. V dropped 3 bases and J dropped 4; count of bases not matched to a gene: 1. The CDR3 reads CASSYLAGGYNEQFF. The DNA of the CDR3 is TGTGCCAGCAGTTATCTAGCGGGAGGGTACAATGAGCAGTTCTTC.

This clonotype has just a few counts. J is TRBJ1-2 and V is TRBV18, with D possibly matching TRBD1 (5 bases). The germline V and J ends were trimmed by 3 bases and 2 bases, with 13 bases remaining between them. CDR1 is KGHSH, CDR2 LQKENI, per germline. The CDR3 length is 15 residues. CDR3 region: CASSPTGLPNYGYTF. The CDR3 nucleotides read TGTGCCAGCTCACCTACAGGTCTTCCCAACTATGGCTACACCTTC.

This clonotype has just a few counts. The chain uses TRBV12-3 or TRBV12-4 and TRBJ2-1, with D maybe TRBD2 (6 bases). CDR3 length: 15 amino acids. Trimming left V 5 bases short and J 10 bases short, with 21 bases between. CDR3 sequence: CASSTTGTSGREQFF. CDR3 nucleotide sequence: TGTGCCAGCAGTACCACCGGGACTTCCGGAAGGGAGCAGTTCTTC.

For this clonotype: Compared with germline, one end of the junction differs, possibly owing to a read error. The chain uses TRBV7-9 and TRBJ2-5; D perhaps matches TRBD2 (5 bases). CDR1 and CDR2 from the germline V gene are SEHNR and FQNEAQ (reference sequence). This CDR3 comprises 15 residues. CDR3 bases: TGTGCCAGCAGCGTAAATGGCGGGTTACAAGAGACCAAGTACTTC. Its protein product is CASSVNGGLQETKYF.

This clonotype was seen more than once but under ten times. This rearrangement joins TRBV12-3 or TRBV12-4 to TRBJ2-1; D uncertain. V gave up 5 bases and J gave up 8 bases, with 10 bases separating them. This CDR3 is built from 12 residues. For the CDR3, the DNA is TGTGCCAGCAGTGATCCGTGGGATGAGCAGTTCTTC. Translating it yields CASSDPWDEQFF.

This clonotype was seen a handful of times. This chain uses TRBV7-2 with TRBJ2-7; 11 nucleotides line up with TRBD2. The CDR3 runs 16 residues. The junction had 8 bases not matched to a gene; V was cut back by 5 bases and J by 2 bases. CDR1 is SGHTA and CDR2 is FQGNSA in the germline V gene. The CDR3 coding sequence is TGTGCCAGCAGCCGAAGGACTAGCGGGTCCACCTACGAGCAGTACTTC. Translating gives CASSRRTSGSTYEQYF. The complete variable domain, with remaining parts taken from reference TRBV7-2 and TRBJ2-7, reads GAGVSQSPSNKVTEKGKDVELRCDPISGHTALYWYRQSLGQGLEFLIYFQGNSAPDKSGLPSDRFSAERTGGSVSTLTIQRTQQEDSAVYLCASSRRTSGSTYEQYFGPGTRLTVT.

The chain recombines TRBV30 with TRBJ2-1; TRBD2 agrees at 10 bases. Germline values: CDR1 GTSNPN, CDR2 SVGIG (reference sequence). The CDR3 contains 13 residues. V was pared by 4 bases and J by 9 bases, with 6 bases of the junction left unmatched. The DNA of the CDR3 is TGTGCCTGGAAAGGGACTAGCGCTTCTGAGCAGTTCTTC. It encodes CAWKGTSASEQFF.

This clonotype was counted between two and nine times. V gene TRBV7-2 combines with J gene TRBJ1-3; 7 bases are a match to TRBD1. The CDR3 extends over 15 amino acids. Germline V gene lookup returns CDR1 SGHTA and CDR2 FQGNSA. After removal of 4 bases from V and 0 bases from J, the junction contained 3 bases not matched to a gene. The DNA of the CDR3 is TGTGCCAGCAGCTCGACAGGGACCTCTGGAAACACCATATATTTT. Amino acid sequence: CASSSTGTSGNTIYF.